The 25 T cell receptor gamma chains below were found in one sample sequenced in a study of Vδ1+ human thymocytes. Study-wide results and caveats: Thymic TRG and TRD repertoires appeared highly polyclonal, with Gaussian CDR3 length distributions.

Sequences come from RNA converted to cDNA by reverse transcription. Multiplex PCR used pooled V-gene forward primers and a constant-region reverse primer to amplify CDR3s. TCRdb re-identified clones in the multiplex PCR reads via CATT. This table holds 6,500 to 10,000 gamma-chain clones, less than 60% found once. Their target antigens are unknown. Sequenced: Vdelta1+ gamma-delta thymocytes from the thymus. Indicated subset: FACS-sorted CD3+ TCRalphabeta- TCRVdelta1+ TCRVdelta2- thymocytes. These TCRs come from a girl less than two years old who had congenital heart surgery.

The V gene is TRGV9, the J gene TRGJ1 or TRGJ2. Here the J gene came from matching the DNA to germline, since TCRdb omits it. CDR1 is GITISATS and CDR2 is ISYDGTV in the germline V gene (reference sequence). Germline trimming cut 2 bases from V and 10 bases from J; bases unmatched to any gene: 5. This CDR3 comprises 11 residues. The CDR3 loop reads CALWEGRKKLF. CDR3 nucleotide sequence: TGTGCCTTGTGGGAGGGTAGGAAGAAACTCTTT.

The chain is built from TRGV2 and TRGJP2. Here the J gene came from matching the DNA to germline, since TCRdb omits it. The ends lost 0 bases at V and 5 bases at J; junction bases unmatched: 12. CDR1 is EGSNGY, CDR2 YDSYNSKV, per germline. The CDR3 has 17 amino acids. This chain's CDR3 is CATWDGLVDLSDWIKTF. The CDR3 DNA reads TGTGCCACCTGGGACGGGCTGGTCGACTTGAGTGATTGGATCAAGACGTTT.

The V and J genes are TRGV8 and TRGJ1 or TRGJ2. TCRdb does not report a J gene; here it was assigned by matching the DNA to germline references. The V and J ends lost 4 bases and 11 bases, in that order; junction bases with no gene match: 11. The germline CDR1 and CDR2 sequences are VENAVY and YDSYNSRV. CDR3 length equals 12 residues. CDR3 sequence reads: CATWDGRAEKLF. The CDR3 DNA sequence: TGTGCCACCTGGGACGGGCGGGCTGAGAAACTCTTT.

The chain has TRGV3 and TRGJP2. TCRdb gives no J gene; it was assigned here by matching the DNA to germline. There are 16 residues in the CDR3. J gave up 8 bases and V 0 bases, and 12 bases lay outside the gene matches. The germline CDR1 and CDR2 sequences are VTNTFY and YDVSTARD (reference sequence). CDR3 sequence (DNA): TGTGCCACCTGGGACAGGCCTCGTGGGGGAGATTGGATCAAGACGTTT. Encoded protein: CATWDRPRGGDWIKTF.

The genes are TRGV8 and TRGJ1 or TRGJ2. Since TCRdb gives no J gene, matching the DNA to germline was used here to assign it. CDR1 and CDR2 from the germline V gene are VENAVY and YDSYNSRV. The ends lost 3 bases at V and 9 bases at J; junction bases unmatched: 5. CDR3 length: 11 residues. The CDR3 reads CATWDCTKKLF. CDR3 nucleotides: TGTGCCACCTGGGATTGTACTAAGAAACTCTTT.

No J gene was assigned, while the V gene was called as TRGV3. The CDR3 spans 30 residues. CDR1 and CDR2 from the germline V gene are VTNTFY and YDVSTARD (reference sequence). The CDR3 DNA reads TGTGCCACCTGGGACGGGCGCGGAAGGAAACTCTTGGCAGTGGAACAACACTTGTTGTCACAGATAAGTATCGGAAGAATACAACATTTC. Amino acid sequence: CATWDGRGRKLLAVEQHLLSQISIGRIQHF.

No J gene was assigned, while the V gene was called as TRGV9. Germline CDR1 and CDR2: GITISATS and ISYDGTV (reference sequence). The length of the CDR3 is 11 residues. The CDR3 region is CAFPKGSVKLF. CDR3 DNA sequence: TGTGCCTTTCCCAAAGGTTCCGTTAAACTCTTT.

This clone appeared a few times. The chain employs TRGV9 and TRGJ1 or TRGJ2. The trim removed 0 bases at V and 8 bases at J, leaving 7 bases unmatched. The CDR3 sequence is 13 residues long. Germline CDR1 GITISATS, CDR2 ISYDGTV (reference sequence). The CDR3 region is CALWEVRLDKKLF. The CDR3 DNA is TGTGCCTTGTGGGAGGTGCGGTTAGATAAGAAACTCTTT.

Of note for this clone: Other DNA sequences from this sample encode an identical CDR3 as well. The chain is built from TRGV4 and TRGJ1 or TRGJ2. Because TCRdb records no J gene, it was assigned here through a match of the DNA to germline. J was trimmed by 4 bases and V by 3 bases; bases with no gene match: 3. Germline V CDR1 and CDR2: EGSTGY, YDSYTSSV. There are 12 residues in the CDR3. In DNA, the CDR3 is TGTGCCACCTGGGATAAATATTATAAGAAACTCTTT. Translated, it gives CATWDKYYKKLF.

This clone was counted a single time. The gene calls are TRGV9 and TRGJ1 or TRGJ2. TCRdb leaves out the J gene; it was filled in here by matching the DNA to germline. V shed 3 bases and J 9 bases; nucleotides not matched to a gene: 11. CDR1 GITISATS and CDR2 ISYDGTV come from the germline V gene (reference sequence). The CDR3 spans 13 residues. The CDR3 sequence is CALWESRGGKKLF. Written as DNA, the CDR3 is TGTGCCTTGTGGGAGTCTCGGGGGGGTAAGAAACTCTTT.

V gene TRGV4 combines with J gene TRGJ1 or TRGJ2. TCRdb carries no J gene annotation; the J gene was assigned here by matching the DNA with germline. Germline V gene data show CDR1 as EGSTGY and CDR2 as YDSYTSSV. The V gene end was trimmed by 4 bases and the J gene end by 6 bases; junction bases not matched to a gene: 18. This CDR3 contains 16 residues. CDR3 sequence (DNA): TGTGCCACCTGGGAGGGTAAATGTCTTCGGGGTTATAAGAAACTCTTT. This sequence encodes CATWEGKCLRGYKKLF.

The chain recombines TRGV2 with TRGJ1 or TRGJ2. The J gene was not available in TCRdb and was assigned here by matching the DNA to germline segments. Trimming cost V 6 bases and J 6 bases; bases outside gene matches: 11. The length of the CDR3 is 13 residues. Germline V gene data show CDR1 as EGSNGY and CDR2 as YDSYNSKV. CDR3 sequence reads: CATWSRGGYKKLF. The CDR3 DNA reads TGTGCCACCTGGAGTCGAGGGGGTTATAAGAAACTCTTT.

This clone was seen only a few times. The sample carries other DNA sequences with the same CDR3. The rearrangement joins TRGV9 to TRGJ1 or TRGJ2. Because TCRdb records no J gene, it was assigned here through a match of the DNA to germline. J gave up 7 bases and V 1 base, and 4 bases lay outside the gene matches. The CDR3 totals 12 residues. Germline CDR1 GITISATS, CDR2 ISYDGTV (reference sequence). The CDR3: CALWEVIYKKLF. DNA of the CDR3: TGTGCCTTGTGGGAGGTAATCTATAAGAAACTCTTT.

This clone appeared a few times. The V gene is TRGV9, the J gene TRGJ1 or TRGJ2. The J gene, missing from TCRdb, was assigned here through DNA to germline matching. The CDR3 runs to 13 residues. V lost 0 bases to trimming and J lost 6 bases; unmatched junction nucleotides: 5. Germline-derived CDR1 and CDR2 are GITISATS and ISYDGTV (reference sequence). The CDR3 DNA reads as TGTGCCTTGTGGGAGGTGCATGTTTATAAGAAACTCTTT. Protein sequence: CALWEVHVYKKLF.

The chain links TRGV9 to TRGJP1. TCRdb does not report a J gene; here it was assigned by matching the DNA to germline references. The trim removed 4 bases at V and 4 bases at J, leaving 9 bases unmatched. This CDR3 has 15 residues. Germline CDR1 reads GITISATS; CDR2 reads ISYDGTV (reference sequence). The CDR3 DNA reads TGTGCCTTGTGGGATTACGGACTCACTGGTTGGTTCAAGATATTT. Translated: CALWDYGLTGWFKIF.

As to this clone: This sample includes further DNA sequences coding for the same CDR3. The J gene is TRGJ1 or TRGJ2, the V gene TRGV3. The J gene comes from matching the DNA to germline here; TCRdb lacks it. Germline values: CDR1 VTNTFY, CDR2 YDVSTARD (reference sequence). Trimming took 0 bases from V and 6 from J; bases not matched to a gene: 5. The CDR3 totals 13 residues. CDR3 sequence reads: CATWDRLGYKKLF. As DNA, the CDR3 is TGTGCCACCTGGGACAGGCTCGGTTATAAGAAACTCTTT.

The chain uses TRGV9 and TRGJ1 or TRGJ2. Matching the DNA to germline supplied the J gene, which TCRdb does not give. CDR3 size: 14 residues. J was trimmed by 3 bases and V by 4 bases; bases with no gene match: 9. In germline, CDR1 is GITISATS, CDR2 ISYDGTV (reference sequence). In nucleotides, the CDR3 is TGTGCCTTGTGGGACCATATCTTTTATTATAAGAAACTCTTT. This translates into CALWDHIFYYKKLF.

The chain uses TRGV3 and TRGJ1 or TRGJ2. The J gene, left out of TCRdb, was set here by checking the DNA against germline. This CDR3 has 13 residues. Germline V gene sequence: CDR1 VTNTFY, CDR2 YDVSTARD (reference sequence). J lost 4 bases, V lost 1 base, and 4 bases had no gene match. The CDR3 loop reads CATWDSAYYKKLF. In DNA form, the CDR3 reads TGTGCCACCTGGGACAGCGCCTATTATAAGAAACTCTTT.

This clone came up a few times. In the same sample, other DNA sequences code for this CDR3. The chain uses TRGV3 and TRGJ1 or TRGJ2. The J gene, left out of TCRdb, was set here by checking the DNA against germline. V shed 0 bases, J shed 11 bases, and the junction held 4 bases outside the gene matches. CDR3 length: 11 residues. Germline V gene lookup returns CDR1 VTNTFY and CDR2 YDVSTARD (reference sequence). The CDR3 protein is CATWDRREKLF. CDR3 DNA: TGTGCCACCTGGGACAGGAGGGAGAAACTCTTT.

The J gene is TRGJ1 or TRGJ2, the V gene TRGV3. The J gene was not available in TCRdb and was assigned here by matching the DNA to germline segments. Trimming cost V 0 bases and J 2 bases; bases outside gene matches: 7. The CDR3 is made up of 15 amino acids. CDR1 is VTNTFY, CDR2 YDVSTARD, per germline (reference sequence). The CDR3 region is CATWDRPSYYYKKLF. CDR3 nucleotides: TGTGCCACCTGGGACAGGCCATCTTATTATTATAAGAAACTCTTT.

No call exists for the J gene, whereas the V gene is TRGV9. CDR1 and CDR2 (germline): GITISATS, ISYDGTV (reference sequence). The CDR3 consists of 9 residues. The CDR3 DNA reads TGTGCCTTGTGGGATCCAGGGCTCTTT. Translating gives CALWDPGLF.

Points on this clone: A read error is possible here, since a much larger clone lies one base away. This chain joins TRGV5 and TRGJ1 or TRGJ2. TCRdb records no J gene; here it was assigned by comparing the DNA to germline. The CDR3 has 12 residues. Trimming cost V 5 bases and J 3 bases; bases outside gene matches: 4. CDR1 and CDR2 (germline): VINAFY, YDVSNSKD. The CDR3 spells CATWVGYYKKLF. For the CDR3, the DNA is TGTGCCACCTGGGTCGGTTATTATAAGAAACTCTTT.

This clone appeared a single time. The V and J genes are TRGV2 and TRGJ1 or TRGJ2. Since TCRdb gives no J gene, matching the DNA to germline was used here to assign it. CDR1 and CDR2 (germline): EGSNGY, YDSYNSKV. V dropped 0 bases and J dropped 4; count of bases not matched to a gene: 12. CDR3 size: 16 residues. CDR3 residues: CATWDGRNLTYYKKLF. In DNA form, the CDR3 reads TGTGCCACCTGGGACGGGCGAAATCTTACGTATTATAAGAAACTCTTT.

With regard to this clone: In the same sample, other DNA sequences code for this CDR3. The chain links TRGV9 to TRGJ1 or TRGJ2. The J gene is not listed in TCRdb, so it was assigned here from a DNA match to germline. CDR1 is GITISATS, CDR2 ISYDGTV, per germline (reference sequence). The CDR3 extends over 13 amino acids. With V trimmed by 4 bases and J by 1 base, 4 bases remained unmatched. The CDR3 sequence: CALWDPNYYKKLF. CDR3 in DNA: TGTGCCTTGTGGGATCCAAATTATTATAAGAAACTCTTT.

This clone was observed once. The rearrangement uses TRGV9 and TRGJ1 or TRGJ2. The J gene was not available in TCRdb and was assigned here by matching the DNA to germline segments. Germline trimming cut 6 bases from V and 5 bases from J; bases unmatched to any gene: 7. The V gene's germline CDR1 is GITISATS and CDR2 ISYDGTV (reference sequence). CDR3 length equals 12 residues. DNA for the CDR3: TGTGCCTTGTGGACAATTGATTATAAGAAACTCTTT. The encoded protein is CALWTIDYKKLF.